The rows below give T cell receptor beta chains drawn from one sample of a study of response to subunit inactivated influenza vaccine. One entry per CDR3 protein results from TCRdb running MiXCR on the RT-PCR reads. The repertoire holds 500,000 to 600,000 distinct CDR3 sequences, with 6.5% to 8% as singletons. The sequencing used PBMCs from blood, collected less than 30 months after vaccination. All receptors derive from a man aged 45-69 years who received an inactivated influenza vaccine. CDR3s include the opening cysteine and the closing phenylalanine or tryptophan. The D gene is left open where the match is weak. Not all rows give a size; the values are once, few, many and, for expanded clones, a class.

D gene,V gene,clone size,J gene,CDR3 protein
-,TRBV18,-,TRBJ2-7,CASSGAFSYEQYF
-,TRBV10-3,few,TRBJ1-1,CAISQATGNTEAFF
TRBD2,TRBV12-3/TRBV12-4,many,TRBJ2-2,CASSPGLAVITGELFF
-,TRBV6-1,few,TRBJ1-2,CASTGAGRPNYGYTF
-,TRBV25-1,few,TRBJ2-5,CASRLDTQETQYF
-,TRBV5-1,-,TRBJ2-7,CASSLGVLPYEQYF
TRBD1,TRBV29-1,many,TRBJ2-1,CSVRGTGSHYNEQFF
TRBD1,TRBV20-1,many,TRBJ1-5,CSASQGGYQPQHF
TRBD1,TRBV3-1,-,TRBJ1-4,CASSFSDRGRGKLFF
-,TRBV7-9,-,TRBJ1-2,CASTLWTDYGYTF
-,TRBV12-3/TRBV12-4,few,TRBJ2-3,CASSLKGRGGTQYF
TRBD2,TRBV6-1,-,TRBJ2-3,CASRSGISTDTQYF
TRBD1,TRBV6-1,few,TRBJ2-1,CASSDPSTGQGRNEQFF
TRBD2,TRBV10-3,-,TRBJ2-5,CATRTSGQETQYF
-,TRBV12-2,-,TRBJ2-5,CASRPSSLGRGRHRPQRTQYF
-,TRBV2,few,TRBJ2-2,CASRTGPTGELFF
TRBD1,TRBV20-1,-,TRBJ1-4,CSAWRTGTNEKLFF
TRBD2,TRBV27,many,TRBJ2-1,CASSLLAGSDEQFF
-,TRBV30,-,TRBJ2-1,CACQGQGGINEQFF
-,TRBV30,-,TRBJ2-2,CAWTRDFSNTGELFF
-,TRBV18,-,TRBJ1-6,CASSPRTQRNSPLHF
-,TRBV5-8,many,TRBJ2-4,CASSLTGFEKNIQYF